This is a list of T cell receptor beta chains from one sample in a study of neurological immune-mediated disorders. TCRdb reanalysed the 5' RACE reads using MiXCR and keeps one entry per CDR3 protein. The profile covers 35,000 to 40,000 distinct CDR3 sequences, with 2% to 2.5% appearing a single time and less than 2.5% taken by the ten largest. Sequences were obtained from PBMCs. These receptors were obtained from a man aged 45-60 years with multiple sclerosis. The CDR3 runs from the conserved cysteine through the conserved F or W. D genes are given only for firm matches. Clone size is given as once, few, many, or a class for an expanded clone.

TRBV7-2	TRBD2	TRBJ2-7	16	many	TGTGCCAGCAGCTTACCCCTAGCGGCTCCGCAACGCGAGCAGTACTTC	CASSLPLAAPQREQYF
TRBV15	TRBD1	TRBJ2-7	15	many	TGTGCCACCAGCAGTGGACAGGACCCCTCCTACGAGCAGTACTTC	CATSSGQDPSYEQYF
TRBV20-1	.	TRBJ1-6	13	many	TGCAGTGCTAGAGAAGGGGATGGTTCACCCCTCCACTTT	CSAREGDGSPLHF
TRBV29-1	.	TRBJ1-1	12	many	TGCAGCGTTGAATGGGGCGGACCTGAAGCTTTCTTT	CSVEWGGPEAFF
TRBV10-2	.	TRBJ2-1	13	many	TGCGCCAGCAGTGACCAGGGTTGGGATGAGCAGTTCTTC	CASSDQGWDEQFF
TRBV20-1	.	TRBJ2-3	15	many	TGCAGTGCTAGAGATCCAACGGGGGCGACAGATACGCAGTATTTT	CSARDPTGATDTQYF
TRBV20-1	TRBD1	TRBJ1-1	15	many	TGCAGTGCTAGAGGCGAAGGACAGGGGCCCACTGAAGCTTTCTTT	CSARGEGQGPTEAFF
TRBV7-6	.	TRBJ1-5	15	few	TGTGCCAGCAGCTTAGAATCATGGGGGAAACAGCCCCAGAATTTT	CASSLESWGKQPQNF
TRBV5-1	TRBD2	TRBJ2-3	16	many	TGCGCCAGCAGCTTGGTTTCTAGCGGGGGGGGAGATACGCAGTATTTT	CASSLVSSGGGDTQYF
TRBV20-1	.	TRBJ2-3	14	many	TGCAGTGCTAGAGGCGTGGAAAGCACAGATACGCAGTATTTT	CSARGVESTDTQYF
TRBV20-1	.	TRBJ2-7	12	many	TGCAGTGCAGAGGGGGGAGCGGACGAGCAGTACTTC	CSAEGGADEQYF
TRBV12-3/TRBV12-4	TRBD1	TRBJ1-5	14	many	TGTGCCAGCAGCAAGACAGGGGGAGGCCAGCCCCAGAATTTT	CASSKTGGGQPQNF
TRBV6-2/TRBV6-3	.	TRBJ1-1	16	many	TGTGCCAGCAGCGGGAATCAGGGACGGGGCGGAGGTGAAGCTTTCTTT	CASSGNQGRGGGEAFF
TRBV2	.	TRBJ2-7	14	many	TGTGCCAGCATCCTCCAGGTTAACTCCTACGAGCAGTACTTC	CASILQVNSYEQYF
TRBV7-8	TRBD2	TRBJ2-3	15	many	TGTGCCAGCAGCTTTTTTGCGGGGGGGACAGATACGCAGTATTTT	CASSFFAGGTDTQYF
TRBV29-1	.	TRBJ1-2	12	many	TGCAGCGTTGTAGGAGCGGGGTATGGCTACACCTTC	CSVVGAGYGYTF
TRBV4-1	.	TRBJ2-7	15	few	TGCGCCAGCAGCCAGATTCCGGGAAAATACTACGAGCAGTACTTC	CASSQIPGKYYEQYF